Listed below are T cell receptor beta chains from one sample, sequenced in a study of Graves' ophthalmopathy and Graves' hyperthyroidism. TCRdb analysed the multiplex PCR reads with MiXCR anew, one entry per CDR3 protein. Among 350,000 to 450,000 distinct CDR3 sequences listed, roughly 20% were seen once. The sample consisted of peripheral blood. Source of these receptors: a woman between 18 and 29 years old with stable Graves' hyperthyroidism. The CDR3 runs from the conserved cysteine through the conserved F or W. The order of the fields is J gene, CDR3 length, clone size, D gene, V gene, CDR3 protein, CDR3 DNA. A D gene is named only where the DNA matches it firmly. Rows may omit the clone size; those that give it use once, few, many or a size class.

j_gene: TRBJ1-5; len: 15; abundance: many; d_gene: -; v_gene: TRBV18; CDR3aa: CASSPMGDTFSSQHF; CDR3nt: TGTGCCAGCTCACCAATGGGAGACACCTTCTCGTCCCAGCATTTT
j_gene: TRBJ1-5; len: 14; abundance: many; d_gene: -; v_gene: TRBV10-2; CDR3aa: CASSEGQPLTPQHF; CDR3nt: TGCGCCAGCAGTGAGGGACAGCCCCTTACTCCCCAGCATTTT
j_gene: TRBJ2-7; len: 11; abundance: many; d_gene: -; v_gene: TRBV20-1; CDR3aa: CSARPSEAQYF; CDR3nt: TGCAGTGCTAGGCCCAGCGAGGCGCAGTACTTC
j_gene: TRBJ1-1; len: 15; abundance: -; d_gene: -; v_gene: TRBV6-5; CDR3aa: CASSYSVTGSTEAFF; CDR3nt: TGTGCCAGCAGTTACTCGGTCACAGGGTCCACTGAAGCTTTCTTT
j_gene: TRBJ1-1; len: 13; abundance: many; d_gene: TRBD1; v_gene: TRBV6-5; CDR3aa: CASSYLDRSAAFF; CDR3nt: TGTGCCAGCAGTTACCTGGACAGGTCGGCGGCTTTCTTT
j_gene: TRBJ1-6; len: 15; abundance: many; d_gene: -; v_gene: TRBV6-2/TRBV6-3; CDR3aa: CASSGHWGDRSPLHF; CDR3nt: TGTGCCAGCAGTGGACACTGGGGAGATCGGTCACCCCTCCACTTT
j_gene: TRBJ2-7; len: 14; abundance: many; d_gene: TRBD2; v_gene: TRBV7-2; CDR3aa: CASRVAGGPYEQYF; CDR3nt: TGTGCCAGCAGGGTGGCGGGAGGGCCCTACGAGCAGTACTTC
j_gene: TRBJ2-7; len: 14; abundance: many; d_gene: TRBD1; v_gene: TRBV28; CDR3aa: CASSAQGVLNEQYF; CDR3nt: TGTGCCAGCAGTGCCCAGGGGGTCCTCAACGAGCAGTACTTC
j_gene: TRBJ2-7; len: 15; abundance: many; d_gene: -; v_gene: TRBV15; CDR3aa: CATSKDFGGFGEQYF; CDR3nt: TGTGCCACCAGCAAGGATTTTGGGGGATTTGGCGAGCAGTACTTC
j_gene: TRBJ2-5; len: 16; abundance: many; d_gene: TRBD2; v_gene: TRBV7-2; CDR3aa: CASSRGLAGGIGTQYF; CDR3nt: TGTGCCAGCAGCCGTGGACTAGCGGGGGGTATAGGTACCCAGTACTTC
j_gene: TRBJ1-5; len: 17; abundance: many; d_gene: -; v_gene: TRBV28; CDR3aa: CASSPPGHLAGGQPQHF; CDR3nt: TGTGCCAGCAGTCCCCCGGGACACCTCGCCGGCGGTCAGCCCCAGCATTTT
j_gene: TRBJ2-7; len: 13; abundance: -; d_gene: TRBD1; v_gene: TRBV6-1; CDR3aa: CARKPGQRVEQYF; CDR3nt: TGTGCCAGAAAACCGGGACAGAGGGTCGAGCAGTACTTC
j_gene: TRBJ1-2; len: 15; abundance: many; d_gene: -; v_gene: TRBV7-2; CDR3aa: CASSLNGGQDYGYTF; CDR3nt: TGTGCCAGCAGCTTAAACGGCGGGCAGGACTATGGCTACACCTTC
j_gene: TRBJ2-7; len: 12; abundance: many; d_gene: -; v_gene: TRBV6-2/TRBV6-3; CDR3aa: CASSQNSYEQYF; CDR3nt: TGTGCCAGCAGCCAAAACTCCTACGAGCAGTACTTC
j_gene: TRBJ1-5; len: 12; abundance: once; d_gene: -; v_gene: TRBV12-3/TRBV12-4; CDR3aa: CASSLTARPQHF; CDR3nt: TGTGCCAGCAGTTTAACTGCTAGGCCCCAGCATTTT
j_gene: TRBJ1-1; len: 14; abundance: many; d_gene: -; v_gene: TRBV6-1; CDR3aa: CASSESLVNTEAFF; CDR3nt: TGTGCCAGCAGTGAAAGCCTGGTTAACACTGAAGCTTTCTTT
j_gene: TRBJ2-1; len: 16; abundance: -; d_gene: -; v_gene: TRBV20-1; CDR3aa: CSAMTLESSSYNEQFF; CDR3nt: TGCAGTGCTATGACACTAGAGTCGAGCTCCTACAATGAGCAGTTCTTC
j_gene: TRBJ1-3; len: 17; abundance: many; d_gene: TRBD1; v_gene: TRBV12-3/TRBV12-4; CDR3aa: CASSITQGGGSGNTIYF; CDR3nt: TGTGCCAGCAGTATTACTCAGGGGGGAGGCTCTGGAAACACCATATATTTT
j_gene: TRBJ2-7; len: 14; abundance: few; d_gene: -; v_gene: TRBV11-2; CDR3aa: CASSLVTNYYEQYF; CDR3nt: TGTGCCAGCAGCTTAGTTACCAATTACTACGAGCAGTACTTC
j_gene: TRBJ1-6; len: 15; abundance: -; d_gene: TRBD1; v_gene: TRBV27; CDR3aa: CASSLSDRNNSPLHF; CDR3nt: TGTGCCAGCAGTTTATCGGACAGGAACAATTCACCCCTCCACTTT
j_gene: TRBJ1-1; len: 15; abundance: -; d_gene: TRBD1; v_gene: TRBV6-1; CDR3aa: CASRPDRVTNTEAFF; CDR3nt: TGTGCCAGCAGGCCAGACAGGGTAACGAACACTGAAGCTTTCTTT
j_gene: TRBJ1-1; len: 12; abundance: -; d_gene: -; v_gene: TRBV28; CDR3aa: CASSVTGTEAFF; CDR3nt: TGTGCCAGCAGTGTAACGGGGACTGAAGCTTTCTTT
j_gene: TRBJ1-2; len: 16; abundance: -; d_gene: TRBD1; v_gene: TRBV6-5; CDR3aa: CASSLIGQGANYGYTF; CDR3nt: TGTGCCAGCAGTTTGATCGGACAGGGTGCTAACTATGGCTACACCTTC
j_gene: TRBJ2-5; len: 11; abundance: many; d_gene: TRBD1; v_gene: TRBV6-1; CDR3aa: CASGDREVQYF; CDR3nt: TGTGCCAGCGGGGACAGGGAGGTCCAGTACTTC
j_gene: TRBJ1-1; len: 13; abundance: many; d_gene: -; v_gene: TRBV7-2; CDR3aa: CASSLLKGTEAFF; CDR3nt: TGTGCCAGCAGCTTACTAAAGGGGACTGAAGCTTTCTTT
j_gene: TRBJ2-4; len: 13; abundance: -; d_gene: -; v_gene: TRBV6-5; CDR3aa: CASSYRETNIKYF; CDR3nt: TGTGCCAGCAGTTACCGGGAGACCAACATTAAGTACTTC
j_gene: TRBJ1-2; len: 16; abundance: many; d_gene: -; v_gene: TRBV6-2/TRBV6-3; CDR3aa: CASSSTLRELGYGYTF; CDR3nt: TGTGCCAGCAGTTCCACACTCAGGGAGTTGGGCTATGGCTACACCTTC
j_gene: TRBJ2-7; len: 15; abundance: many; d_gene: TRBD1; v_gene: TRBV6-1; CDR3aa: CASSEWTGSSNEQYF; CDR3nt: TGTGCCAGCAGTGAGTGGACAGGGAGCTCCAACGAGCAGTACTTC
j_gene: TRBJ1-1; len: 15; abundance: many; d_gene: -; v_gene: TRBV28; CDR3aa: CASSWATTEDTEAFF; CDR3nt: TGTGCCAGCAGTTGGGCCACTACTGAGGACACTGAAGCTTTCTTT
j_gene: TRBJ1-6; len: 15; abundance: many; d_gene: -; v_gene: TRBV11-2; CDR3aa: CASSLAPAYNSPLHF; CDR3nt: TGTGCCAGCAGCTTAGCACCGGCCTATAATTCACCCCTCCACTTT
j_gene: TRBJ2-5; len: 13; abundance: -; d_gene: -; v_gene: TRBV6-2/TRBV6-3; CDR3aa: CANSDNKGETQYF; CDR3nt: TGTGCCAACAGTGACAATAAGGGAGAGACCCAGTACTTC
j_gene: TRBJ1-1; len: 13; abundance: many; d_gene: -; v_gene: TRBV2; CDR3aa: CASSTKTNTEAFF; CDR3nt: TGTGCCAGCTCTACGAAAACGAACACTGAAGCTTTCTTT
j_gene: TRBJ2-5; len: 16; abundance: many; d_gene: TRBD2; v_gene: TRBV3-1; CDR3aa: CASSLRSGSRQETQYF; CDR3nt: TGTGCCAGCAGCCTCCGCAGCGGGAGTCGACAAGAGACCCAGTACTTC
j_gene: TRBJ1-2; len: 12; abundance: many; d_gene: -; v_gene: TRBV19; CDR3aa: CASSPRSGGYTF; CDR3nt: TGTGCCAGTAGTCCCAGGTCGGGGGGCTACACCTTC
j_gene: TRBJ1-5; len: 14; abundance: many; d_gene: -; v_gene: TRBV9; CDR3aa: CASSATGVHQPQHF; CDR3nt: TGTGCCAGCAGCGCCACAGGAGTTCATCAGCCCCAGCATTTT
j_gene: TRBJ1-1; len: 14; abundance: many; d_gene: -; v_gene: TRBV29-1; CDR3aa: CSVQTLRGRGIAFF; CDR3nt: TGCAGCGTCCAGACCCTCCGCGGAAGGGGGATTGCTTTCTTT
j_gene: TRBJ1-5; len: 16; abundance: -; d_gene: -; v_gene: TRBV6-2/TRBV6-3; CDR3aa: CASSYSVFLSNQPQHF; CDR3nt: TGTGCCAGCAGTTACTCCGTATTCCTTAGCAATCAGCCTCAGCATTTT
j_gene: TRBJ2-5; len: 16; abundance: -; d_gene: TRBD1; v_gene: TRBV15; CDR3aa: CAANRSTGTGQETQYF; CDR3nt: TGTGCCGCCAACAGATCGACAGGGACCGGGCAAGAGACCCAGTACTTC
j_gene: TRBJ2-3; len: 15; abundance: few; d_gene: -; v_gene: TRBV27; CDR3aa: CASSFDEALALAQYF; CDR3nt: TGTGCCAGCAGTTTCGACGAAGCCCTAGCTCTGGCGCAGTATTTT
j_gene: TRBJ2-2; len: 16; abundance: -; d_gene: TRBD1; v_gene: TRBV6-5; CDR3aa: CASSYFGTGNTGELFF; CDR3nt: TGTGCCAGCAGTTACTTCGGGACAGGAAACACCGGGGAGCTGTTTTTT
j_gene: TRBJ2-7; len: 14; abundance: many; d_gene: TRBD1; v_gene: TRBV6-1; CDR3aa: CASSVTGGRNEQYF; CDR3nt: TGTGCCAGCAGTGTTACAGGGGGCAGGAACGAGCAGTACTTC
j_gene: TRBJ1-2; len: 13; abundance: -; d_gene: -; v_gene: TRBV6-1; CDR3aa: CAGHGTANYGYTF; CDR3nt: TGTGCCGGACACGGGACGGCTAACTATGGCTACACCTTC
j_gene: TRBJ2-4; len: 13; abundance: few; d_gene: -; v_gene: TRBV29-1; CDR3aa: CSVGDGGRAIQYF; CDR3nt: TGCAGCGTAGGGGACGGGGGACGAGCCATTCAGTACTTC
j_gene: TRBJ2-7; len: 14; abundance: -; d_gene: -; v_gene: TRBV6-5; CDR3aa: CASSLSLDSYEQYF; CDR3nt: TGTGCCAGCAGTTTGTCCCTTGATAGCTACGAGCAGTACTTC
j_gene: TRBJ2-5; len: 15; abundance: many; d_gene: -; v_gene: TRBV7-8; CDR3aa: CASSKGTDYQETQYF; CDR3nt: TGTGCCAGCAGCAAAGGGACGGACTACCAAGAGACCCAGTACTTC
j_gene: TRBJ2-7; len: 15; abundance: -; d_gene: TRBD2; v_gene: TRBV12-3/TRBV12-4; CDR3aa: CASSRRGTSAYEQYF; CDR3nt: TGTGCCAGCAGTCGGCGGGGGACTAGCGCCTACGAGCAGTACTTC
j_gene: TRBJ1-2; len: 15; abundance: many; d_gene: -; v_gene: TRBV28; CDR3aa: CASSFIGGRNYGYTF; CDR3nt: TGTGCCAGCAGTTTCATAGGAGGGAGGAACTATGGCTACACCTTC
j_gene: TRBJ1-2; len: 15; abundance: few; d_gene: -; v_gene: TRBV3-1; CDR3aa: CASSQRRDLNYGYTF; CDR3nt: TGTGCCAGCAGCCAAAGAAGGGACCTTAACTATGGCTACACCTTC
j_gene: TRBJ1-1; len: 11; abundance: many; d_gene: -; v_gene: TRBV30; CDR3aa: CAWSIGAEAFF; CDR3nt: TGTGCCTGGAGTATCGGGGCTGAAGCTTTCTTT
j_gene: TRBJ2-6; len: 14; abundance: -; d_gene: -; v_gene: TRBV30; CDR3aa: CAWQTASGANVLTF; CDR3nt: TGTGCCTGGCAAACAGCCTCTGGGGCCAACGTCCTGACTTTC
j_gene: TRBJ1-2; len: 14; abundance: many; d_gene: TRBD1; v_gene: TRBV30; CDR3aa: CAWSLNRGIYGYTF; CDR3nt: TGTGCCTGGAGCCTTAACAGGGGTATCTATGGCTACACCTTC
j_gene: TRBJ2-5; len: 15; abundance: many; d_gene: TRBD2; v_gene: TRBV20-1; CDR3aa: CSAESRGLARETQYF; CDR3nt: TGCAGTGCTGAATCTAGAGGACTAGCTAGAGAGACCCAGTACTTC
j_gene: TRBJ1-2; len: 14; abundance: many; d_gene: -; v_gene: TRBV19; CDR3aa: CASSRGQVGYGYTF; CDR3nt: TGTGCCAGTAGTAGGGGACAAGTTGGGTATGGCTACACCTTC
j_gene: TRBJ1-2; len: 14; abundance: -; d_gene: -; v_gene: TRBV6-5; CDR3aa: CASSYNPRSYGYTF; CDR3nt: TGTGCCAGCAGTTACAACCCCCGCAGCTATGGCTACACCTTC
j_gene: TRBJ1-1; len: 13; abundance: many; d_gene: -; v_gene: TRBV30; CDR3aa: CAWDRMRGAEAFF; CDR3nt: TGTGCCTGGGATCGGATGAGGGGGGCTGAAGCTTTCTTT
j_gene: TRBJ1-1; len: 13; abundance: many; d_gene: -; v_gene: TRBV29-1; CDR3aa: CSAQEIMDTEAFF; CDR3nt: TGCAGCGCTCAGGAGATTATGGACACTGAAGCTTTCTTT